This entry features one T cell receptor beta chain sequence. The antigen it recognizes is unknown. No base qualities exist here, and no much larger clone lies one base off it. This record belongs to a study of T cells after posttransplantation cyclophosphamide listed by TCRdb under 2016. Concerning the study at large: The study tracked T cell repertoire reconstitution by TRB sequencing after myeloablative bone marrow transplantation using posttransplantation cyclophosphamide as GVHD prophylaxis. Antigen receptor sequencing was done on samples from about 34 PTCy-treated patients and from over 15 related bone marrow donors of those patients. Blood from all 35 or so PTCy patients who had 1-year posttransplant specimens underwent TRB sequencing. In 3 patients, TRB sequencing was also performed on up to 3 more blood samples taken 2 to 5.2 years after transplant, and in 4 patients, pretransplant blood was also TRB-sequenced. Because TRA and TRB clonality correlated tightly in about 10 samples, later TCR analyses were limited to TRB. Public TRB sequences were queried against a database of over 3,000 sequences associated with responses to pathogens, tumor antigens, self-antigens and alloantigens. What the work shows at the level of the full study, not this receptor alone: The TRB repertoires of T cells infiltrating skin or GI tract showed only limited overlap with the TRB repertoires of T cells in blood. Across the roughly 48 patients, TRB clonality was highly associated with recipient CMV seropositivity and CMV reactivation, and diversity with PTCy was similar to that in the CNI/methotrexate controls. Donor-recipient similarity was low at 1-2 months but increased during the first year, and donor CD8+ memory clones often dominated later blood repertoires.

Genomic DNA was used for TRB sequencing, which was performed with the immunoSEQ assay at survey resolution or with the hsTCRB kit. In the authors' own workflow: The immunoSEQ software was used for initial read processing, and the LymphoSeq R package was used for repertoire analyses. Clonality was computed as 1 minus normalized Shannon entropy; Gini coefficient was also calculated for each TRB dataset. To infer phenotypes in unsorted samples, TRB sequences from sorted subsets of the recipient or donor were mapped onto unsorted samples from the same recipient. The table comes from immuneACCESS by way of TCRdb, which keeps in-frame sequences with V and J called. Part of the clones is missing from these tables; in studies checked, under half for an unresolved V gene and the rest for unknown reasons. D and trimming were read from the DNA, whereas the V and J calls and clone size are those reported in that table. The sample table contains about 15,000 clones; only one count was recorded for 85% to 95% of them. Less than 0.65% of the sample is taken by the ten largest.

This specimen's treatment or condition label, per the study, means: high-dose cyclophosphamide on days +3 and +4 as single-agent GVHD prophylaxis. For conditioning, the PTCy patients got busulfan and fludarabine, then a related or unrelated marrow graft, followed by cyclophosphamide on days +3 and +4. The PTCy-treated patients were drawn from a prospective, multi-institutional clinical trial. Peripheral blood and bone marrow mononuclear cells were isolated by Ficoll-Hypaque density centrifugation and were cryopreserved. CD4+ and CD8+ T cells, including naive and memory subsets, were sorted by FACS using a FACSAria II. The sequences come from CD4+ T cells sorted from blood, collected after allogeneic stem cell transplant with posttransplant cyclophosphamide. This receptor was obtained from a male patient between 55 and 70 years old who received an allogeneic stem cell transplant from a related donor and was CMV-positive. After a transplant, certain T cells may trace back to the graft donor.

The bases are TGTGCCAGCAGCTCGTCGGGACAGGGCGTCCACACCTTC. It specifies CASSSSGQGVHTF. The chain is assembled from TRBV7-2 and TRBJ1-2, with 9 bases aligning to TRBD1. Compared with germline, V lacks 4 bases and J lacks 12 bases; bases without a gene match: 9. The CDR3 has 13 amino acids, counting the end cysteine and phenylalanine. Left in the record is the CDR3 DNA by itself, 39 bases read in frame from the first base. The germline V gene supplies CDR1 SGHTA and CDR2 FQGNSA.